Each of the 9 T cell receptor beta chains below was sequenced from the same sample in a study of T cells in Graves' hyperthyroidism and ophthalmopathy (dated by TCRdb to the late 2010s). The method was multiplex PCR. For sequencing, an Illumina HiSeq 2000 was employed. Amplification of TCR beta CDR3 regions was carried out from RNA transcripts. The TCR CDR3 was subjected to a first round of RT-PCR using the HTBI primer set and the Qiagen OneStep RT-PCR kit. The raw public data were reprocessed by TCRdb itself: fastp quality trimming at Q25, MiXCR clonotype calling, in-frame beta chains only. Entries that share a CDR3 protein sequence are merged under the most common genes and DNA. The sample table contains about 560,000 distinct CDR3 sequences; only one count was recorded for 16% of them. The ten biggest clones cover around 18% of the sample. Sequencing used blood. These receptors were obtained from a woman between 18 and 29 years old with Graves' hyperthyroidism.

This clonotype appeared many times. V and J are TRBV7-8 and TRBJ2-7; 11 nucleotides match TRBD2. V trimming: 1 base; J trimming: 3 bases; junction bases outside the gene matches: 5. The CDR3 length is 16 residues. Germline V gene data show CDR1 as SGHVS and CDR2 as FQNEAQ. CDR3 sequence: CASSLGASGRFYEQYF. CDR3 bases: TGTGCCAGCAGCTTAGGCGCTAGCGGGAGGTTCTACGAGCAGTACTTC.

This clonotype was seen a handful of times. The V call is TRBV10-3, the J call TRBJ1-6; TRBD1 matches 7 bases. The CDR3 totals 14 residues. Germline CDR1 ENHRY, CDR2 SYGVKD. V lost 10 bases, J lost 6 bases, and 9 bases stayed unmatched. The CDR3 sequence: CATAGGQSNSPLHF. The CDR3 nucleotides are TGTGCCACCGCGGGGGGACAGTCTAATTCACCCCTCCACTTT.

This clonotype was seen at least ten times. The CDR3 sequence is CASNSASPRTDTQYF. The DNA of the CDR3 is TGTGCCAGCAATTCGGCGTCACCCCGCACAGATACGCAGTATTTT. This rearrangement joins TRBV6-1 to TRBJ2-3; no definite D call. CDR1 is MNHNS and CDR2 is SASEGT in the germline V gene. This CDR3 spans 15 amino acids. V dropped 7 bases and J dropped 1 base, with 15 bases sitting between them.

The V gene is TRBV10-3, the J gene TRBJ2-7; 10 nucleotides align to TRBD1. Germline lookup yields CDR1 ENHRY and CDR2 SYGVKD. The CDR3 runs to 15 residues. Trimming at V came to 3 bases and at J to 7 bases, leaving 9 bases not matched to a gene. The CDR3 reads CAISERQGAGGEQYF. For the CDR3, the DNA is TGTGCCATCAGTGAAAGACAGGGGGCTGGAGGGGAGCAGTACTTC.

This clonotype was counted at least ten times. This chain links TRBV20-1 with TRBJ2-5; 10 nucleotides line up with TRBD2. Germline V lookup: CDR1 DFQATT, CDR2 SNEGSKA (reference sequence). The CDR3 is 17 amino acids. J was trimmed by 5 bases and V by 3 bases; bases with no gene match: 15. CDR3 coding DNA: TGCAGTGCTAGGGTGGGACTAGCGTCCAGAAGGTGGGAGACCCAGTACTTC. Amino acids: CSARVGLASRRWETQYF.

At least ten counts were recorded for this clonotype. The chain combines TRBV3-1 with TRBJ1-1; D gene uncertain. The length of the CDR3 is 11 residues. With 5 bases removed from V and 7 bases from J, the gap between germline ends came to 8 bases. Germline V gene data show CDR1 as LGHDT and CDR2 as YNNKEL (reference sequence). The CDR3, as DNA: TGTGCCAGCAGCTCAAGTCTTGAAGCTTTCTTT. It codes for CASSSSLEAFF.

The rearrangement joins TRBV5-1 to TRBJ1-4, with D possibly being TRBD1 (5 bases). Trimming pared 4 bases from V and 3 bases from J, leaving 13 bases between. Germline assignment: CDR1 SGHRS and CDR2 YFSETQ. The CDR3 is 15 amino acids. The CDR3 DNA is TGCGCCAGCAGCCAGGGAAAGGCAGCTAATGAAAAACTGTTTTTT. Residues: CASSQGKAANEKLFF.

This clonotype was observed many times. This rearrangement joins TRBV2 to TRBJ2-3, with 11 bases aligning to TRBD2. The CDR3 loop spans 17 amino acids. V lost 4 bases and J lost 5; bases outside the gene matches: 11. Germline V gives CDR1 SNHLY, CDR2 FYNNEI. The CDR3 bases are TGTGCCAGCAGTGGGTCGGTAGCGGGAGGGCGAGGAGATACGCAGTATTTT. Amino acids: CASSGSVAGGRGDTQYF.

Only a few counts were recorded for this clonotype. One junction end disagrees with the germline gene, perhaps due to a read error. The chain has TRBV3-1 and TRBJ1-4, with TRBD1 as a possible D gene (5 bases). The CDR3 consists of 14 residues. CDR1 and CDR2 (germline): LGHDT, YNNKEL (reference sequence). The CDR3 loop is CVSSDSGQNEKLFF. The CDR3 region has the DNA TGTGTCAGCAGCGACTCGGGGCAGAATGAAAAACTGTTTTTT.